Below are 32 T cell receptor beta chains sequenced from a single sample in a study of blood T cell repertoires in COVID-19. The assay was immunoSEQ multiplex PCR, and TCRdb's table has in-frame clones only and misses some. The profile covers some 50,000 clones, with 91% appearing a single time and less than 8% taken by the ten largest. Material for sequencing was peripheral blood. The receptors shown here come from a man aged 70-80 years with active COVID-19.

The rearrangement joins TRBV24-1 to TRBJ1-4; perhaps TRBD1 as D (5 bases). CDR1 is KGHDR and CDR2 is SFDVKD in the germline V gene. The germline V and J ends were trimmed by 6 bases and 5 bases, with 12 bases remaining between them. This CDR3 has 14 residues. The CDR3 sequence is CATSHAGENEKLFF. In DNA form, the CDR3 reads TGTGCCACCAGTCACGCGGGGGAGAATGAAAAACTGTTTTTT.

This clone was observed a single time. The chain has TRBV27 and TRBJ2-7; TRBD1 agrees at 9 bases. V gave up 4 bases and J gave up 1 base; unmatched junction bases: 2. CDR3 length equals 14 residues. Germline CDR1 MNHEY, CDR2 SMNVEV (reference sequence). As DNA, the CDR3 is TGTGCCAGCAGTTGGACAGGGGTTTCCTACGAGCAGTACTTC. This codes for CASSWTGVSYEQYF.

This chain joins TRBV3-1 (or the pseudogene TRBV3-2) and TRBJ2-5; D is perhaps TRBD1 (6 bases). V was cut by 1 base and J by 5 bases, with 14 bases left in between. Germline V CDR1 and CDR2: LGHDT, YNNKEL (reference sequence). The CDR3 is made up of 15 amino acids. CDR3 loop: CASSQAWGRQETQYF. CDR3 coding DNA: TGTGCCAGCAGCCAAGCCTGGGGGCGCCAGGAGACCCAGTACTTC.

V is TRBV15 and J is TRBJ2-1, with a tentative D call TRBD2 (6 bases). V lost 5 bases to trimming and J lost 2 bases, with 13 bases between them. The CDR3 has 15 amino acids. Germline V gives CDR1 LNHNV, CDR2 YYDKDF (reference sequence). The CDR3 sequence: CATSPEGGTYNEQFF. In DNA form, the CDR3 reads TGTGCCACCAGCCCGGAAGGAGGGACCTACAATGAGCAGTTCTTC.

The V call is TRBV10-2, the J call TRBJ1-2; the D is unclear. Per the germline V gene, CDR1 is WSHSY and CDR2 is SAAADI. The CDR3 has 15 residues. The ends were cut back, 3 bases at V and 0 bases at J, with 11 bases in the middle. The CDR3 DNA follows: TGCGCCAGCAGTGACAGACACTCCGCTAACTATGGCTACACCTTC. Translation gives CASSDRHSANYGYTF.

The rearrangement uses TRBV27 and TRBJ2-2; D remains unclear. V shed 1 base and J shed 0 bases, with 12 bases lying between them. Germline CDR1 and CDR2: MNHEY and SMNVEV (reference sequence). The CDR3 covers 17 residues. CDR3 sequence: CASSLFSYSTNTGELFF. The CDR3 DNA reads TGTGCCAGCAGTTTATTTTCCTATTCGACGAACACCGGGGAGCTGTTTTTT.

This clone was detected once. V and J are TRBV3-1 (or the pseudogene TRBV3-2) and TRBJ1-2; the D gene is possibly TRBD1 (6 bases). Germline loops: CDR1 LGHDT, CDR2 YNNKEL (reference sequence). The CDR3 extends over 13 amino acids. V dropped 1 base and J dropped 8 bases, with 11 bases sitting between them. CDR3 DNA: TGTGCCAGCAGCCAAGGGGGGGGCTACGGCTACACCTTC. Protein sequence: CASSQGGGYGYTF.

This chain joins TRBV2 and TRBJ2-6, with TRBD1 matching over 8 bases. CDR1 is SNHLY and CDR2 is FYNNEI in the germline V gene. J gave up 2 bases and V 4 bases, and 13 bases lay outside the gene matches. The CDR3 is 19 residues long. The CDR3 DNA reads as TGTGCCAGCAGTGGCCGGGACAGGCCAAGAGGGGCTGGGGCCAACGTCCTGACTTTC. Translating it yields CASSGRDRPRGAGANVLTF.

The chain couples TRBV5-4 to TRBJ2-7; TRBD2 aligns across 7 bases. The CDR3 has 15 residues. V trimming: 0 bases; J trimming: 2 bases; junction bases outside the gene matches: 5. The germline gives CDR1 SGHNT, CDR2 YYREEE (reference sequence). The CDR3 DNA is TGTGCCAGCAGCTTGGCTGGCGGGGGTACCTACGAGCAGTACTTC. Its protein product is CASSLAGGGTYEQYF.

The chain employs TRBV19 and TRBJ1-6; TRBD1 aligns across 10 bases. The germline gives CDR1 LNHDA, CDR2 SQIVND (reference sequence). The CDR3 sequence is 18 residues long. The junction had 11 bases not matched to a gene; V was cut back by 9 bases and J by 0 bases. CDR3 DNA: TGTGCCAGCGCTAGTAGGGGACAGGGGAGCTCCTATAATTCACCCCTCCACTTT. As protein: CASASRGQGSSYNSPLHF.

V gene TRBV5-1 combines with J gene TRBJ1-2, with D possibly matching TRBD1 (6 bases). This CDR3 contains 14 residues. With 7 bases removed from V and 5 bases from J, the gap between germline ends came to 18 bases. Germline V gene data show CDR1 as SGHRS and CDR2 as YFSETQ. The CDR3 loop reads CASDSGGASYGYTF. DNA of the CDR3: TGCGCCAGCGACTCCGGGGGGGCGTCGTATGGCTACACCTTC.

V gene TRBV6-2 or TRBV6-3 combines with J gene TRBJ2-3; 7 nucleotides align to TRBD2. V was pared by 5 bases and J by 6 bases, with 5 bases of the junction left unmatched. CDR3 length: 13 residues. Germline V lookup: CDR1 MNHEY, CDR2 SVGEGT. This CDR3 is CASSDPRGDTQYF. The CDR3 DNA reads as TGTGCCAGCAGTGACCCGCGGGGGGATACGCAGTATTTT.

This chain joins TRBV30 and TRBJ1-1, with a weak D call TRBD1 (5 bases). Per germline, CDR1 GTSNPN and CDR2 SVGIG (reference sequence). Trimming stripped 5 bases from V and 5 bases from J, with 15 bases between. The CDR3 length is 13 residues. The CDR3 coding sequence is TGTGCCTGGGTTGGGGGACTGAGAACTGAAGCTTTCTTT. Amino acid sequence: CAWVGGLRTEAFF.

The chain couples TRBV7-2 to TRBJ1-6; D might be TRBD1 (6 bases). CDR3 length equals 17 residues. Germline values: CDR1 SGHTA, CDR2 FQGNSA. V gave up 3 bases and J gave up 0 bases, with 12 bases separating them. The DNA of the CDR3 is TGTGCCAGCAGCTTGCGACAGGCTAGCTCCTATAATTCACCCCTCCACTTT. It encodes CASSLRQASSYNSPLHF.

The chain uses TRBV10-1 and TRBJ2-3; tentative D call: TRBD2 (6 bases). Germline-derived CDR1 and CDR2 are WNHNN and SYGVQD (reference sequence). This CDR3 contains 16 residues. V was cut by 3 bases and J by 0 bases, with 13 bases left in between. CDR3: CASSDYGEESTDTQYF. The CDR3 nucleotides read TGCGCCAGCAGTGATTACGGGGAGGAGAGCACAGATACGCAGTATTTT.

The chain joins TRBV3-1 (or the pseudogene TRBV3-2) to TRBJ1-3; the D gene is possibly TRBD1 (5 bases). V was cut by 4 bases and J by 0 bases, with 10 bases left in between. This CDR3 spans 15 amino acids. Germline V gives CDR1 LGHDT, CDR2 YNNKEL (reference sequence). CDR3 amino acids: CASSPREHSGNTIYF. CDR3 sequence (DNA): TGTGCCAGCAGCCCCAGGGAACACTCTGGAAACACCATATATTTT.

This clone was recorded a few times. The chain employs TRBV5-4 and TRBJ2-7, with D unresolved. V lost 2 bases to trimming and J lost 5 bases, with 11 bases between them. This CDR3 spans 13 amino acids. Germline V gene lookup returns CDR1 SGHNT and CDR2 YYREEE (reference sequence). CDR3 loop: CASSFYNSHEQYF. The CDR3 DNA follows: TGTGCCAGCAGCTTCTACAATAGCCACGAGCAGTACTTC.

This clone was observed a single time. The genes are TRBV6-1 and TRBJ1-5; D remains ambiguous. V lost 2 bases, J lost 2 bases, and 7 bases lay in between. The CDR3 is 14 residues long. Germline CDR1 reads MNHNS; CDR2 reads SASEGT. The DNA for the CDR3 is TGTGCCAGCAGTGAACACACAGGCAATCAGCCCCAGCATTTT. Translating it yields CASSEHTGNQPQHF.

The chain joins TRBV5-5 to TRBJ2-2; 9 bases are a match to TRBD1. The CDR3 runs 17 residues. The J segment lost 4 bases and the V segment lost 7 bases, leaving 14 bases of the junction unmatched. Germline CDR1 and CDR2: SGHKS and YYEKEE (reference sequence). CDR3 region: CASSNTGTGIVTGELFF. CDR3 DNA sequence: TGTGCCAGCTCAAATACCGGGACAGGGATTGTCACCGGGGAGCTGTTTTTT.

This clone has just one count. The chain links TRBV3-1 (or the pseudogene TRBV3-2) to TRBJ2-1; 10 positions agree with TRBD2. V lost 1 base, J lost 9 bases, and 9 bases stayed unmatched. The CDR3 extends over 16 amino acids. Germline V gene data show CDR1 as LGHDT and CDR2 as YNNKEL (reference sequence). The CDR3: CASSQVLAGVQGEQFF. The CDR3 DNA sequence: TGTGCCAGCAGCCAAGTGCTAGCGGGGGTACAGGGTGAGCAGTTCTTC.

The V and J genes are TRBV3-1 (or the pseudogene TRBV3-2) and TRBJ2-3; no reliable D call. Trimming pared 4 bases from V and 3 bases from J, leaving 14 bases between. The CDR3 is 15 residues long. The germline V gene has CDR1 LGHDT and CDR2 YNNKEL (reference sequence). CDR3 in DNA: TGTGCCAGCAGCCTAAGTAGTTTAGAGACAGATACGCAGTATTTT. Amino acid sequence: CASSLSSLETDTQYF.

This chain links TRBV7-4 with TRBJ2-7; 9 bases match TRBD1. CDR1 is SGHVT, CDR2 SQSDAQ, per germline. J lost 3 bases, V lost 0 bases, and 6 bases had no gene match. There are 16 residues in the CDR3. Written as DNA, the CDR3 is TGTGCCAGCAGCTTAGCTTTTTGGGACAGGGACTACGAGCAGTACTTC. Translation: CASSLAFWDRDYEQYF.

The CDR3 DNA sequence: TGTGCCTGGAGTGTTAACGAAGTGACAGAACTAGCCAAAAACATTCAGTACTTC. Amino acid sequence: CAWSVNEVTELAKNIQYF. The chain is built from TRBV30 and TRBJ2-4; D may be TRBD1 (5 bases). Germline values: CDR1 GTSNPN, CDR2 SVGIG (reference sequence). The CDR3 is 18 amino acids. Deletions cut 0 bases from V and 0 bases from J, with 18 bases between.

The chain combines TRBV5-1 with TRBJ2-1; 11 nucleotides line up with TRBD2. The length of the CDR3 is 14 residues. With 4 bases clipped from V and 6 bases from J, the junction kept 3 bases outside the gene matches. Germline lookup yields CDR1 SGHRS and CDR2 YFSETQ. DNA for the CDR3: TGCGCCAGCAGCCCTAGCGGGGGGCCCAATGAGCAGTTCTTC. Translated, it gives CASSPSGGPNEQFF. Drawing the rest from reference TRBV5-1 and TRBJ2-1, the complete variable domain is KAGVTQTPRYLIKTRGQQVTLSCSPISGHRSVSWYQQTPGQGLQFLFEYFSETQRNKGNFPGRFSGRQFSNSRSEMNVSTLELGDSALYLCASSPSGGPNEQFFGPGTRLTVL.

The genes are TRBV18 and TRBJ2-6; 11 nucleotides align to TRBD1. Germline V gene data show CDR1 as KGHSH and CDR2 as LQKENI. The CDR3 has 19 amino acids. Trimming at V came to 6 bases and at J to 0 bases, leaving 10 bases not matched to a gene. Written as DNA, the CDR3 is TGTGCCAGCTCGCCTGGACAGGGGGCAAGTCGCTCTGGGGCCAACGTCCTGACTTTC. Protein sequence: CASSPGQGASRSGANVLTF.

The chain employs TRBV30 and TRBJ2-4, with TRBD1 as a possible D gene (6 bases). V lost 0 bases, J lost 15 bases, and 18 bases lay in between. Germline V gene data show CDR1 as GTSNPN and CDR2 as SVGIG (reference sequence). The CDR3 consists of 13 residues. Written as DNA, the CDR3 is TGTGCCTGGAGTGTAATACAGGGAAATGGTCGGTACTTC. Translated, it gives CAWSVIQGNGRYF.

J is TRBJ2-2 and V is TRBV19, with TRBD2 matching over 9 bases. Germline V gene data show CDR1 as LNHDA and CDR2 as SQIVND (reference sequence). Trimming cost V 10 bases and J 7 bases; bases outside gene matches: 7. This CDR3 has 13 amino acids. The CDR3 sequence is CATHRGGGGELFF. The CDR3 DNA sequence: TGTGCCACCCACCGCGGGGGGGGCGGGGAGCTGTTTTTT.

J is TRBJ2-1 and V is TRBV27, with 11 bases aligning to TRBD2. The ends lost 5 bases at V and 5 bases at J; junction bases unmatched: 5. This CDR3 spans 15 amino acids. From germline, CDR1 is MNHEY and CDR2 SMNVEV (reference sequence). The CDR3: CASSITSGGDNEQFF. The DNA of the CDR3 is TGTGCCAGCAGTATAACTAGCGGGGGAGACAATGAGCAGTTCTTC.

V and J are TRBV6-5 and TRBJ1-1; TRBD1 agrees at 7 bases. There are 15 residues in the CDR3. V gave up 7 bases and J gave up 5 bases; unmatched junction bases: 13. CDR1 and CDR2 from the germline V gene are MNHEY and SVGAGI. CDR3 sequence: CASIKHSTGSTEAFF. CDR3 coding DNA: TGTGCCAGCATTAAACATTCGACAGGGAGTACTGAAGCTTTCTTT.

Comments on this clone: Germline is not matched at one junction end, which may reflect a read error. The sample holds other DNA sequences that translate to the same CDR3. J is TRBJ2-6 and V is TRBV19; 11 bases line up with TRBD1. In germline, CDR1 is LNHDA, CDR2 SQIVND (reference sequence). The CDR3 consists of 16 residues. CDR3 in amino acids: CASSIGAGTGGNVLTF. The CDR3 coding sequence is TGTGCCAGTAGTATTGGGGCCGGGACAGGGGGCAACGTCCTGACTTTC. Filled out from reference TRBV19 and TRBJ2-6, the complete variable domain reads DGGITQSPKYLFRKEGQNVTLSCEQNLNHDAMYWYRQDPGQGLRLIYYSQIVNDFQKGDIAEGYSVSREKKESFPLTVTSAQKNPTAFYLCASSIGAGTGGNVLTFGAGSRLTVL.

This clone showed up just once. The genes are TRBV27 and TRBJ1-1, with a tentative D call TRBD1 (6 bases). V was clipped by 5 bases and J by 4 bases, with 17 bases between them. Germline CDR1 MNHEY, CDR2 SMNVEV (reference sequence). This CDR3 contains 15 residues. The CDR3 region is CASSAGGLRGTEAFF. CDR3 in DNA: TGTGCCAGCAGTGCCGGGGGGCTGAGAGGCACTGAAGCTTTCTTT.

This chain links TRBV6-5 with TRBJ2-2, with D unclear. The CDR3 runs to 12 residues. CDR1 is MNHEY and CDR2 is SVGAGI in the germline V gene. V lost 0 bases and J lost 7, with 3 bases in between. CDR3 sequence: CASSYSIGELFF. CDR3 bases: TGTGCCAGCAGTTACTCCATCGGGGAGCTGTTTTTT.